This T cell receptor beta chain was profiled in a study of tumor-infiltrating lymphocytes in primary liver carcinoma. Germline DNA was also extracted, and blood RNA was taken from unsorted whole blood. The authors collected four milliliters of peripheral blood before surgery. Germline assignment: CDR1 SGHAT and CDR2 FQNNGV. The CDR3 spans 14 residues. Notes on this clonotype: The antigen is unknown. At one end, the junction sequence differs from germline, possibly due to a read error.

Total RNA (about 500 ng) served as template for TCR beta cDNA synthesis primed by a constant-region primer. ARM-PCR, slightly modified, supplied the TCR beta libraries through three nested multiplex PCR rounds. Rounds one and two of PCR, each of about 10 cycles, were primed with TRBV1-TRBV30 forward primers and a C-beta reverse primer. TCRdb re-called the multiplex PCR reads through MiXCR, storing one row per CDR3 protein. The data hold 300,000 to 400,000 distinct CDR3 sequences, with 65% observed a single time. Overall study findings and caveats: Tumors reached a significantly greater top-250-clone fraction than blood did (p = 0.039).

This receptor was identified in a man aged 35 to 55 with primary liver carcinoma and hepatitis B virus infection. Sequenced: peripheral blood. The rearrangement links TRBV11-2 to TRBJ2-1; 7 bases match TRBD1. The CDR3 region is CANSPGTDLYEQFF. CDR3 nucleotides: TGTGCCAACAGCCCGGGGACAGATCTCTACGAGCAGTTCTTC.